The 2 T cell receptor beta chains presented below share a single source sample, sequenced in a study of blood T cell repertoires in COVID-19. TCRdb keeps only in-frame clones here, not all; method: immunoSEQ multiplex PCR. The sample holds fewer than 650,000 clones; approximately 88% are singletons and the top ten take roughly 7.3%. Input material: peripheral blood. Receptors were obtained from a woman aged 45-60 years with COVID-19, enrolled during active disease.

V gene TRBV5-4 combines with J gene TRBJ2-3; possibly TRBD2 for D (6 bases). From germline, CDR1 is SGHNT and CDR2 YYREEE (reference sequence). The CDR3 is 14 residues long. V lost 2 bases to trimming and J lost 2 bases, with 9 bases between them. The CDR3 DNA sequence: TGTGCCAGCAGCTTCGGGGGAATCACAGATACGCAGTATTTT. Translating gives CASSFGGITDTQYF.

The genes are TRBV14 and TRBJ1-4; D gene unclear. The CDR3 extends over 16 amino acids. Trimming removed 0 bases from V and 0 bases from J, with 8 bases in between. Germline-derived CDR1 and CDR2 are SGHDN and FVKESK. This CDR3 is CASSQELPATNEKLFF. CDR3 nucleotide sequence: TGTGCCAGCAGCCAAGAACTCCCCGCAACTAATGAAAAACTGTTTTTT.